The rows below give T cell receptor beta chains drawn from one sample of a study of vaccination effects on CD4 cells after COVID-19. This table comes from immunoSEQ multiplex PCR, and its TCRdb copy is limited to in-frame clones, with some not included. The table has roughly 30,000 clones, more than 60% seen once; the top ten hold about 32%. These receptors have no identified antigens. The specimen was CD4+ T cells from PBMCs cultured with SARS-CoV-2 spike peptides, collected before COVID-19 vaccination. All receptors come from a human donor who received a COVID-19 vaccine. CDR3s include the opening cysteine and the closing phenylalanine or tryptophan. A D gene is named only where the DNA matches it firmly. The size field is filled for only some rows; it gives once, few, many or a size class.

CASKSGFLGNTIYF,TGTGCCAGCAAATCGGGATTCCTCGGAAACACCATATATTTT,TRBJ1-3,14,NA,once,TRBV28
CASSLALGTYEQYF,TGTGCCAGCAGCTTGGCGTTGGGAACCTACGAGCAGTACTTC,TRBJ2-7,14,NA,NA,TRBV5-5
CAWKGTVNTEAFF,TGTGCCTGGAAGGGCACCGTGAACACTGAAGCTTTCTTT,TRBJ1-1,13,NA,once,TRBV30
CASSTRTDRGNTEAFF,TGTGCCAGCAGCACCAGGACAGATAGGGGGAACACTGAAGCTTTCTTT,TRBJ1-1,16,NA,NA,TRBV4-2
CASSQVSGNTEAFF,TGTGCCAGCAGCCAGGTCTCGGGGAACACTGAAGCTTTCTTT,TRBJ1-1,14,NA,NA,TRBV3-1/TRBV3-2
CATSPAGGNTIYF,TGTGCCACCTCCCCCGCCGGGGGAAACACCATATATTTT,TRBJ1-3,13,NA,NA,TRBV12-3/TRBV12-4
CASSYSRRGAGEKLFF,TGTGCCAGCAGTTATTCCCGCCGCGGGGCGGGTGAAAAACTGTTTTTT,TRBJ1-4,16,NA,NA,TRBV6-5
CASSVGLASAGELFF,TGTGCCAGCAGCGTAGGGTTAGCCTCAGCCGGGGAGCTGTTTTTT,TRBJ2-2,15,NA,NA,TRBV9
CASSWGGGEVGVDF,TGTGCCAGCAGCTGGGGGGGAGGGGAGGTAGGAGTGGACTTC,TRBJ2-4,14,TRBD2,NA,TRBV7-2
CASSLAPKGQDEAFF,TGTGCCAGCAGCCTGGCCCCTAAGGGCCAGGATGAAGCTTTCTTT,TRBJ1-1,15,NA,once,TRBV5-4
CASSLERVADTQYF,TGTGCCAGCAGCTTGGAGAGGGTTGCAGATACGCAGTATTTT,TRBJ2-3,14,NA,NA,TRBV5-8
CASSFQGTNEKLFF,TGTGCCAGCAGCTTCCAGGGAACTAATGAAAAACTGTTTTTT,TRBJ1-4,14,NA,NA,TRBV5-4
CASSLDSAGYTF,TGTGCCAGCAGCCTGGACAGTGCTGGCTACACCTTC,TRBJ1-2,12,NA,once,TRBV7-2
CAISGGSVSTDTQYF,TGTGCCATCAGTGGTGGTAGCGTAAGCACAGATACGCAGTATTTT,TRBJ2-3,15,NA,NA,TRBV10-3
CASSSPGHHNEQFF,TGTGCCAGCAGCTCCCCAGGCCATCACAATGAGCAGTTCTTC,TRBJ2-1,14,NA,NA,TRBV7-2
CAWSVYPNEQFF,TGTGCCTGGAGTGTATACCCCAATGAGCAGTTCTTC,TRBJ2-1,12,NA,NA,TRBV30
CASSLGAGANNEQFF,TGCGCCAGCAGCTTGGGTGCGGGAGCGAACAATGAGCAGTTCTTC,TRBJ2-1,15,TRBD2,NA,TRBV5-1
CASSYSNPGSGELFF,TGTGCCAGCAGTTACTCGAACCCGGGGTCCGGGGAGCTGTTTTTT,TRBJ2-2,15,NA,once,TRBV6-5
CASSLDGNHQPQHF,TGTGCCAGCAGCTTAGACGGGAATCATCAGCCCCAGCATTTT,TRBJ1-5,14,NA,NA,TRBV7-9
CASSRATGSSGNTIYF,TGCGCCAGCAGCCGGGCGACAGGCAGCTCTGGAAACACCATATATTTT,TRBJ1-3,16,NA,few,TRBV5-1
CASSLEHESALGNGYTF,TGCGCCAGCAGCCTCGAACATGAATCCGCCCTGGGAAATGGCTACACCTTC,TRBJ1-2,17,NA,few,TRBV4-1
CASSSGPGETQYF,TGTGCCAGCAGTTCGGGTCCCGGGGAGACCCAGTACTTC,TRBJ2-5,13,NA,NA,TRBV6-4
CASSQRGAAKNIQYF,TGTGCCAGCAGCCAGCGGGGTGCAGCCAAAAACATTCAGTACTTC,TRBJ2-4,15,NA,NA,TRBV14
CSVARGADEQYF,TGCAGCGTTGCCCGGGGTGCGGACGAGCAGTACTTC,TRBJ2-7,12,NA,NA,TRBV29-1
CASSPVLNTGELFF,TGTGCCAGCTCACCAGTTCTGAACACCGGGGAGCTGTTTTTT,TRBJ2-2,14,NA,few,TRBV18
CASSLGRLNTGELFF,TGCGCCAGCAGCTTGGGAAGATTGAACACCGGGGAGCTGTTTTTT,TRBJ2-2,15,NA,NA,TRBV5-1
CAWSGRTQYF,TGTGCCTGGAGTGGAAGGACGCAGTATTTT,TRBJ2-3,10,NA,once,TRBV30
CASSSPGARYNSPLHF,TGTGCCAGTAGTTCTCCGGGCGCCCGTTATAATTCACCCCTCCACTTT,TRBJ1-6,16,NA,NA,TRBV19
CASSLEGLKNTEAFF,TGTGCCAGCAGCTTAGAGGGCCTTAAAAACACTGAAGCTTTCTTT,TRBJ1-1,15,NA,NA,TRBV7-3
CAISAGPINQPQHF,TGTGCCATCAGTGCCGGACCGATCAATCAGCCCCAGCATTTT,TRBJ1-5,14,NA,NA,TRBV10-3
CASSQDSAGNTIYF,TGTGCCAGCAGCCAAGATTCAGCTGGAAACACCATATATTTT,TRBJ1-3,14,NA,NA,TRBV4-2
CASSQGGVVYGYTF,TGTGCCAGCAGCCAAGGGGGGGTAGTCTATGGCTACACCTTC,TRBJ1-2,14,NA,NA,TRBV3-1/TRBV3-2
CASSQGIRSYNEQFF,TGTGCCAGCAGTCAGGGTATAAGGTCCTACAATGAGCAGTTCTTC,TRBJ2-1,15,NA,NA,TRBV6-5
CASTRGQLGGLNQPQHF,TGTGCCAGCACCCGGGGCCAGCTGGGAGGGCTCAATCAGCCCCAGCATTTT,TRBJ1-5,17,NA,NA,TRBV2
CASSPLQGGRPSYEQYF,TGTGCCAGCAGCCCCCTTCAGGGAGGGCGGCCATCCTACGAGCAGTACTTC,TRBJ2-7,17,TRBD2,medium-sized,TRBV11-2
CASSGQGYGYTF,TGTGCCAGCAGCGGACAGGGCTATGGCTACACCTTC,TRBJ1-2,12,TRBD1,NA,TRBV12-3/TRBV12-4
CASSLEGLAYEQYF,TGCGCCAGCAGCTTGGAGGGGCTAGCCTACGAGCAGTACTTC,TRBJ2-7,14,NA,few,TRBV5-1
CASSRGRGDGYTF,TGTGCCAGCAGCCGCGGACGCGGGGATGGCTACACCTTC,TRBJ1-2,13,NA,NA,TRBV3-1/TRBV3-2
CASRGWSATEAFF,TGTGCCAGCAGAGGTTGGTCGGCCACTGAAGCTTTCTTT,TRBJ1-1,13,NA,NA,TRBV28
CASSRDGYNSPLHF,TGTGCCAGCAGCCGCGACGGCTATAATTCACCCCTCCACTTT,TRBJ1-6,14,NA,few,TRBV5-4
CASSLDWAGGGEQYF,TGTGCCAGCAGCTTAGACTGGGCGGGAGGGGGCGAGCAGTACTTC,TRBJ2-7,15,TRBD2,NA,TRBV7-2
CASNPGGPEAFF,TGTGCCAGTAACCCAGGGGGCCCTGAAGCTTTCTTT,TRBJ1-1,12,TRBD1,few,TRBV19
CATSRGPAANTEAFF,TGTGCCACCAGCAGAGGTCCGGCAGCGAACACTGAAGCTTTCTTT,TRBJ1-1,15,NA,NA,TRBV15
CASGLVIGQGGDEQFF,TGTGCTAGTGGTTTGGTAATAGGACAGGGAGGCGATGAGCAGTTCTTC,TRBJ2-1,16,TRBD1,NA,TRBV12-5
CASSYSYDRGRIGYTF,TGTGCCAGCAGTTACTCATACGACAGGGGGCGCATTGGCTACACCTTC,TRBJ1-2,16,TRBD1,few,TRBV6-5
CASSPQGPRGDTQYF,TGTGCCAGCTCACCACAGGGGCCCCGGGGGGATACGCAGTATTTT,TRBJ2-3,15,NA,NA,TRBV18
CASSLSSSGANVLTF,TGTGCCAGCAGTCTCTCCAGCTCTGGGGCCAACGTCCTGACTTTC,TRBJ2-6,15,NA,once,TRBV28
CASSPTGGEIYGYTF,TGTGCCAGCAGCCCAACGGGGGGGGAAATCTATGGCTACACCTTC,TRBJ1-2,15,NA,NA,TRBV5-5
CASSLSGGSGANVLTF,TGTGCCAGCAGCTTAAGTGGGGGCTCTGGGGCCAACGTCCTGACTTTC,TRBJ2-6,16,NA,NA,TRBV7-3
CASSQDYLGGTNYGYTF,TGCGCCAGCAGCCAAGATTATTTAGGGGGAACCAACTATGGCTACACCTTC,TRBJ1-2,17,NA,few,TRBV4-3
CASSLVASLAGQEKLFF,TGTGCCAGCAGCTTGGTGGCCTCACTAGCGGGACAGGAAAAACTGTTTTTT,TRBJ1-4,17,TRBD1,medium-sized,TRBV5-5